These T cell receptor beta chains were read from a single sample in a study of monozygotic twins with cystic fibrosis. The protocol was immunoSEQ multiplex PCR, while the TCRdb copy is restricted to in-frame clones and leaves out a portion. The data show approximately 36,000 clones, with 90% to 95% seen just once and 0.15% to 0.2% held by the top ten. Sequenced material: blood. The receptors here all came from a boy aged 2 to 9 with cystic fibrosis. Both conserved end residues are part of each CDR3. The D gene is left open where the match is weak. Some rows mark clone size as missing; the rest say once, few, many or name a class of expanded clone.

clone_size,v_call,d_call,j_call,cdr3_nt,cdr3_aa
NA,TRBV7-2,NA,TRBJ1-2,TGTGCCAGCACCAAGGAGAGGGGAGGGTATGGCTACACCTTC,CASTKERGGYGYTF
NA,TRBV6-5,NA,TRBJ2-1,TGTGCCAGCAGCCGACTAGGTCAAAATGAGCAGTTCTTC,CASSRLGQNEQFF
NA,TRBV7-6,NA,TRBJ2-7,TGTGCCAGCAGCTTAGCGCGAGGACCGACCTACGAGCAGTACTTC,CASSLARGPTYEQYF
NA,TRBV5-1,NA,TRBJ1-1,TGCGCCAGCAGCTTAGTAGCGGGGCTCCCAAACACTGAAGCTTTCTTT,CASSLVAGLPNTEAFF
NA,TRBV19,TRBD1,TRBJ2-4,TGTGCCAGTAGTACGACAGGGGGCTTAAACATTCAGTACTTC,CASSTTGGLNIQYF
few,TRBV9,TRBD2,TRBJ2-2,TGTGCCAGCAGCGTAGGACTAGCGGGCGGGGAGCTGTTTTTT,CASSVGLAGGELFF
NA,TRBV20-1,TRBD1,TRBJ1-1,TGCAGCCGCGGGACAGACACTGAAGCTTTCTTT,CSRGTDTEAFF
NA,TRBV5-1,TRBD2,TRBJ2-1,TGCGCCAGCAGCTCGGTAAGCGGGGCAAATGAGCAGTTCTTC,CASSSVSGANEQFF
NA,TRBV18,NA,TRBJ1-4,TGTGCCAGCTCACCTCGGGGGGTCACTAATGAAAAACTGTTTTTT,CASSPRGVTNEKLFF
NA,TRBV7-9,NA,TRBJ1-1,TGTGCCAGCAGCTTAGCGCCCACGCAGAGTATGAACACTGAAGCTTTCTTT,CASSLAPTQSMNTEAFF
NA,TRBV20-1,NA,TRBJ1-2,TGCAGTGCTAGAACACTACACGGCTACACCTTC,CSARTLHGYTF
NA,TRBV6-1,TRBD2,TRBJ2-2,TGTGCCAGCAGTGGGACTAGCGGGGGGGCCACCGGGGAGCTGTTTTTT,CASSGTSGGATGELFF
NA,TRBV5-4,NA,TRBJ1-1,TGTGCCAGCAGCTTGGAGTTGGGTGGTGAAGCTTTCTTT,CASSLELGGEAFF
NA,TRBV9,NA,TRBJ2-2,TGTGCCAGCAGCGTAGCCTCTTATCAGGGCACCGGGGAGCTGTTTTTT,CASSVASYQGTGELFF
once,TRBV10-1,NA,TRBJ1-6,TGCGCCAGCAGTGATGGGGTTTCACCCCTCCACTTT,CASSDGVSPLHF
NA,TRBV9,TRBD1,TRBJ2-7,TGTGCCAGCAGCACGACAGGGTCCTACGAGCAGTACTTC,CASSTTGSYEQYF
NA,TRBV7-2,NA,TRBJ2-7,TGTGCCAGCAGCTTAAGCTCTTCACTCACCTACGAGCAGTACTTC,CASSLSSSLTYEQYF
NA,TRBV6-5,TRBD1,TRBJ1-5,TGTGCCAGCAGTCTAGGACAGGGGGGCAATCAGCCCCAGCATTTT,CASSLGQGGNQPQHF
NA,TRBV29-1,NA,TRBJ1-2,TGCAGCGTTGGTACAAGTCTCTATGGCTACACCTTC,CSVGTSLYGYTF
NA,TRBV6-6,NA,TRBJ2-3,TGTGCCAGCAGTCCCGGGGGCCGGGACACAGATACGCAGTATTTT,CASSPGGRDTDTQYF
NA,TRBV2,NA,TRBJ1-5,TGTGCCAGCAGCTGGGACACCTTCAATCAGCCCCAGCATTTT,CASSWDTFNQPQHF
few,TRBV11-2,TRBD1,TRBJ1-4,TGTGCCAGCAGCCCCCGGGACAGCGAAAAACTGTTTTTT,CASSPRDSEKLFF
NA,TRBV6-1,TRBD1,TRBJ1-2,TGTGCCAGCACCGAACTCAGCGGGACAGATGGCTACACCTTC,CASTELSGTDGYTF
NA,TRBV19,NA,TRBJ1-3,TGTGCCAGTAGTATCTCTTCAGGCTCTGGAAACACCATATATTTT,CASSISSGSGNTIYF
NA,TRBV6-5,NA,TRBJ2-7,TGTGCCAGCACCGAAGACAGACAGAGCTACGAGCAGTACTTC,CASTEDRQSYEQYF
NA,TRBV18,TRBD1,TRBJ1-6,TGTGCCAGCTCACCGTCGGAGGGGGCAAATTCACCCCTCCACTTT,CASSPSEGANSPLHF
NA,TRBV29-1,TRBD1,TRBJ1-5,TGCAGCGTAAGACAGGGTGGCAATCAGCCCCAGCATTTT,CSVRQGGNQPQHF
NA,TRBV4-2,TRBD2,TRBJ2-2,TGTGCCAGCAGCCAAGCTAGCGGGGGGGCCGGGGAGCTGTTTTTT,CASSQASGGAGELFF
NA,TRBV27,TRBD2,TRBJ2-3,TGTGCCAGCAGTTCCTCGGCCTCGCGGGGGGCCAGGGATACGCAGTATTTT,CASSSSASRGARDTQYF
NA,TRBV7-6,TRBD2,TRBJ2-3,TGTGCCAGCAGCTTACCCCCCGCGCGCGGGGGGGCGGATACGCAGTATTTT,CASSLPPARGGADTQYF
NA,TRBV9,TRBD2,TRBJ2-1,TGTGCCAGCAGCGTAGACGGGACTAGCGGGGACAATGAGCAGTTCTTC,CASSVDGTSGDNEQFF
NA,TRBV19,TRBD2,TRBJ2-3,TGTGCCTCGGGAGGGGGGCTCCCTAGCACAGATACGCAGTATTTT,CASGGGLPSTDTQYF
NA,TRBV5-4,NA,TRBJ2-7,TGTGCCAGCAGCTTGGAGTGGGCTCGGAAGGAGCAGTACTTC,CASSLEWARKEQYF
NA,TRBV7-9,NA,TRBJ1-1,TGTGCCAGCAGCTTGCTCAAACTTGAAGCTTTCTTT,CASSLLKLEAFF
NA,TRBV7-8,NA,TRBJ2-5,TGTGCCAGCAGCTTAGTACGGAGGGGGCAAGAGACCCAGTACTTC,CASSLVRRGQETQYF
NA,TRBV5-1,TRBD1,TRBJ1-2,TGCGCCAACGCGACCATCCGACTGGGACAGGGCTATGGCTACACCTTC,CANATIRLGQGYGYTF
once,TRBV6-5,NA,TRBJ2-7,TGTGCCAGCAGTTACCCTACCAGGGGGGTGTACGAGCAGTACTTC,CASSYPTRGVYEQYF
NA,TRBV27,NA,TRBJ1-1,TGTGCCAGCCGTCCGGGGGTGGGCACTGAAGCTTTCTTT,CASRPGVGTEAFF
NA,TRBV6-5,NA,TRBJ1-1,TGTGCCAGCAGCCTCTTAAGAGGCGGAAGCACTGAAGCTTTCTTT,CASSLLRGGSTEAFF
NA,TRBV5-1,NA,TRBJ2-5,TGCGCCAGCAGCTTGGGGACAGTCCAAGAGACCCAGTACTTC,CASSLGTVQETQYF
NA,TRBV6-6,TRBD2,TRBJ2-5,TGTGCCAGCAGACCCCTAGCGGGGTGGGAGACCCAGTACTTC,CASRPLAGWETQYF